One sample yielded the 30 T cell receptor beta chains listed below, sequenced in a study of beta chain features in type 1 diabetes. Every isolated RNA sample was fully reverse transcribed, so sequencing captured expressed TCRB transcripts. Repertoires were generated with immunoSEQ multiplex PCR, while TCRdb's copy carries only in-frame clones and drops some. The sample contains a few hundred thousand clones, 15% to 20% of which appear only once. Material for sequencing was naive CD4+ T cells from blood. The source of these receptors is a young woman in good health.

This clone was seen more than once but under ten times. This chain uses TRBV19 with TRBJ1-5, with D possibly TRBD1 on 6 matching bases. The CDR3 length is 13 residues. V shed 4 bases and J shed 6 bases, with 10 bases lying between them. From germline, CDR1 is LNHDA and CDR2 SQIVND (reference sequence). CDR3: CASSRGRGQPQHF. Here the CDR3 DNA reads TGTGCCAGTAGTAGGGGGCGCGGTCAGCCCCAGCATTTT.

The rearrangement uses TRBV9 and TRBJ2-1, with 8 nucleotides matching TRBD1. From germline, CDR1 is SGDLS and CDR2 YYNGEE. After removal of 2 bases from V and 6 bases from J, the junction contained 7 bases not matched to a gene. The CDR3 spans 15 residues. CDR3 nucleotides: TGTGCCAGCAGCGTCCGACAGGGGCCCTTCAATGAGCAGTTCTTC. Translating gives CASSVRQGPFNEQFF.

This sequence joins TRBV29-1 and TRBJ2-1, with D perhaps TRBD1 (5 bases). Per the germline V gene, CDR1 is SQVTM and CDR2 is ANQGSEA. The germline V and J ends were trimmed by 5 bases and 0 bases, with 8 bases remaining between them. This CDR3 is 13 amino acids long. The CDR3 DNA is TGCAGCGTTCCCGACAGCTCCTACAATGAGCAGTTCTTC. This encodes CSVPDSSYNEQFF.

For the CDR3, the DNA is TGTGCCACCAGCAGAGATTTAGAAAGCACGCAGTATTTT. The encoded protein is CATSRDLESTQYF. The chain carries TRBV15 and TRBJ2-3, with D unclear. Germline V gives CDR1 LNHNV, CDR2 YYDKDF (reference sequence). V was clipped by 0 bases and J by 9 bases, with 10 bases between them. CDR3 size: 13 residues.

This clone came up a few times. The genes are TRBV14 and TRBJ2-1; tentative D call: TRBD1 (6 bases). The V end lost 2 bases, the J end lost 0 bases, and 11 bases lay between the germline ends. This CDR3 spans 16 amino acids. The germline V gene has CDR1 SGHDN and CDR2 FVKESK. CDR3 sequence: CASSQTGQSSYNEQFF. CDR3 sequence (DNA): TGTGCCAGCAGCCAAACCGGACAGAGCTCCTACAATGAGCAGTTCTTC. Filled out from reference TRBV14 and TRBJ2-1, the complete variable domain reads EAGVTQFPSHSVIEKGQTVTLRCDPISGHDNLYWYRRVMGKEIKFLLHFVKESKQDESGMPNNRFLAERTGGTYSTLKVQPAELEDSGVYFCASSQTGQSSYNEQFFGPGTRLTVL.

There are a few counts of this clone. The V gene is TRBV29-1, the J gene TRBJ1-5; D possibly corresponds to TRBD1 (5 bases). This CDR3 contains 14 residues. The ends were cut back, 6 bases at V and 1 base at J, with 13 bases in the middle. Germline CDR1 is SQVTM and CDR2 is ANQGSEA. The DNA for the CDR3 is TGCAGCGTGGGGTCAGGGCTGAGCAATCAGCCCCAGCATTTT. This encodes CSVGSGLSNQPQHF.

This clone has only a few counts. V is TRBV29-1 and J is TRBJ2-1; 9 bases agree with TRBD2. The germline CDR1 and CDR2 sequences are SQVTM and ANQGSEA. CDR3 size: 16 residues. V lost 4 bases to trimming and J lost 9 bases; unmatched junction nucleotides: 16. CDR3 sequence (DNA): TGCAGCGTTGCCCTACATCTAGCGGGAAGGGTCGGTGAGCAGTTCTTC. Translated, it gives CSVALHLAGRVGEQFF.

This clone was picked up a small number of times. The junction departs from the called germline gene at one end, perhaps through a read error. The V call is TRBV29-1, the J call TRBJ1-3; D unresolved. Germline V lookup: CDR1 SQVTM, CDR2 ANQGSEA. The CDR3 sequence is 13 residues long. CDR3 protein: CSVEDYSGNTIYF. The CDR3 nucleotides are TGCAGCGTCGAAGACTACTCTGGAAACACCATATATTTT. Full variable domain (missing parts from reference TRBV29-1 and TRBJ1-3): SAVISQKPSRDICQRGTSLTIQCQVDSQVTMMFWYRQQPGQSLTLIATANQGSEATYESGFVIDKFPISRPNLTFSTLTVSNMSPEDSSIYLCSVEDYSGNTIYFGEGSWLTVV.

The chain is built from TRBV5-6 and TRBJ2-5; 10 bases map to TRBD2. With V trimmed by 3 bases and J by 5 bases, 7 bases remained unmatched. Looked up from germline, CDR1 is SGHDT and CDR2 is YYEEEE. This CDR3 spans 15 amino acids. CDR3 region: CASSSTSGLLETQYF. The CDR3 nucleotides are TGTGCCAGCAGCTCGACTAGCGGGTTGTTGGAGACCCAGTACTTC.

V is TRBV9 and J is TRBJ1-1, with 7 bases fitting TRBD1. Trimming at V came to 0 bases and at J to 5 bases, leaving 10 bases not matched to a gene. The germline gives CDR1 SGDLS, CDR2 YYNGEE. The CDR3 is made up of 16 amino acids. DNA of the CDR3: TGTGCCAGCAGCGTAGCTCCGGCAGGGGGTCAGACTGAAGCTTTCTTT. Its protein is CASSVAPAGGQTEAFF.

DNA of the CDR3: TGCGCCAGCAGCCAGGCTACAGGGGGCACAGCTGAAGCTTTCTTT. This sequence encodes CASSQATGGTAEAFF. V is TRBV4-3 and J is TRBJ1-1; the match to TRBD1 covers 9 bases. The CDR3 is 15 amino acids. The germline gives CDR1 LGHNA, CDR2 YSLEER. After removal of 3 bases from V and 6 bases from J, the junction contained 8 bases not matched to a gene.

V is TRBV6-1 and J is TRBJ2-1, with D uncertain. Germline CDR1 and CDR2: MNHNS and SASEGT. V lost 8 bases, J lost 4 bases, and 12 bases lay in between. The CDR3 spans 13 residues. The CDR3 DNA is TGTGCCAGCCTGGCAGGATTTTACAATGAGCAGTTCTTC. Protein product: CASLAGFYNEQFF.

DNA for the CDR3: TGTGCCAGCAGGCCGGCGGGGAGGCAGTACTTC. Protein sequence: CASRPAGRQYF. The chain couples TRBV2 to TRBJ2-7; the D gene is possibly TRBD2 (6 bases). Germline loops: CDR1 SNHLY, CDR2 FYNNEI. With 6 bases removed from V and 9 bases from J, the gap between germline ends came to 12 bases. The CDR3 contains 11 residues.

About this clone itself: The junction does not match germline at one end; this may be a read error. This chain uses TRBV7-7 with TRBJ2-2; possible D gene TRBD1, 5 bases. CDR1 SSHAT and CDR2 FNYEAQ come from the germline V gene (reference sequence). The CDR3 runs 15 residues. The CDR3 loop is CASSFGQSNTGELFF. In nucleotides, the CDR3 is TGTGCTAGCAGCTTTGGACAATCGAACACCGGGGAGCTGTTTTTT.

This clone came up a few times. This rearrangement joins TRBV6-6 to TRBJ2-1, with a possible D match to TRBD1 (5 bases). V was clipped by 2 bases and J by 7 bases, with 12 bases between them. Germline V lookup: CDR1 MNHNY, CDR2 SVGAGI (reference sequence). There are 14 residues in the CDR3. This chain's CDR3 is CASSYPDTANEQFF. CDR3 bases: TGTGCCAGCAGTTACCCGGACACGGCAAATGAGCAGTTCTTC.

This clone was detected only a few times. This sequence joins TRBV7-2 and TRBJ1-4; D uncertain. The V gene lost 2 bases and the J gene lost 7 bases, with 14 bases spanning the gap. Germline V lookup: CDR1 SGHTA, CDR2 FQGNSA. This CDR3 has 15 amino acids. CDR3 region: CASSLRSLTSEKLFF. The DNA for the CDR3 is TGTGCCAGCAGCTTAAGATCCCTAACGTCTGAAAAACTGTTTTTT.

The V and J genes are TRBV11-2 and TRBJ2-3; no firm D call. Germline CDR1 SGHAT, CDR2 FQNNGV. V shed 2 bases and J shed 6 bases, with 3 bases lying between them. This CDR3 has 11 amino acids. CDR3: CASSLQDTQYF. The CDR3 DNA reads as TGTGCCAGCAGCTTACAGGATACGCAGTATTTT. Drawing the rest from reference TRBV11-2 and TRBJ2-3, the complete variable domain is EAGVAQSPRYKIIEKRQSVAFWCNPISGHATLYWYQQILGQGPKLLIQFQNNGVVDDSQLPKDRFSAERLKGVDSTLKIQPAKLEDSAVYLCASSLQDTQYFGPGTRLTVL.

This clone was seen a handful of times. The gene calls are TRBV4-3 and TRBJ1-2, with D tentatively TRBD1 (5 bases). This CDR3 has 16 amino acids. V dropped 0 bases and J dropped 3 bases, with 14 bases sitting between them. The germline V gene encodes CDR1 LGHNA and CDR2 YSLEER. CDR3 in DNA: TGCGCCAGCAGCCAAGATTGGGGGAGGAGAGACTATGGCTACACCTTC. Translated, it gives CASSQDWGRRDYGYTF.

The rearrangement links TRBV29-1 to TRBJ1-1, with a tentative D call TRBD1 (5 bases). The CDR3 extends over 13 amino acids. In germline, CDR1 is SQVTM, CDR2 ANQGSEA. V was cut by 6 bases and J by 1 base, with 12 bases left in between. CDR3 DNA: TGCAGCGTCGTCCATCAGGGGAACACTGAAGCTTTCTTT. Translating gives CSVVHQGNTEAFF.

V and J are TRBV11-1 and TRBJ2-1, with 8 bases fitting TRBD2. The germline V gene has CDR1 SGHAT and CDR2 FQDESV (reference sequence). V trimming: 5 bases; J trimming: 7 bases; junction bases outside the gene matches: 4. The CDR3 is made up of 13 amino acids. CDR3 in DNA: TGTGCCAGCAGCGGCCGGGAGGGGAATGAGCAGTTCTTC. Protein sequence: CASSGREGNEQFF.

This clone was counted a few times. This rearrangement joins TRBV14 to TRBJ1-1; D remains unclear. Deletions cut 4 bases from V and 8 bases from J, with 14 bases between. This CDR3 contains 13 residues. Germline V gives CDR1 SGHDN, CDR2 FVKESK. Written as DNA, the CDR3 is TGTGCCAGCAGCCCGAGTGGCCAGAGGGAAGCTTTCTTT. Translation gives CASSPSGQREAFF.

In the case of this clone: The sample carries other DNA sequences with the same CDR3. The gene calls are TRBV2 and TRBJ2-1; 8 bases align to TRBD2. The CDR3 sequence is 15 residues long. J was trimmed by 3 bases and V by 1 base; bases with no gene match: 2. Germline lookup yields CDR1 SNHLY and CDR2 FYNNEI. The CDR3 sequence: CASSEDRGGYNEQFF. The CDR3 DNA is TGTGCCAGCAGTGAAGATCGGGGGGGCTACAATGAGCAGTTCTTC. The full variable domain, its missing parts supplied by reference TRBV2 and TRBJ2-1, is EPEVTQTPSHQVTQMGQEVILRCVPISNHLYFYWYRQILGQKVEFLVSFYNNEISEKSEIFDDQFSVERPDGSNFTLKIRSTKLEDSAMYFCASSEDRGGYNEQFFGPGTRLTVL.

The chain combines TRBV11-3 with TRBJ2-2, with D unresolved. Germline lookup yields CDR1 SGHNT and CDR2 YENEEA. The CDR3 runs to 14 residues. Trimming took off 5 bases at V and 6 bases at J, with 13 bases between the two ends. CDR3 nucleotides: TGTGCCAGCAGCCCAGGTTTAGTTTCCGGGGAGCTGTTTTTT. Translating it yields CASSPGLVSGELFF. Drawing the rest from reference TRBV11-3 and TRBJ2-2, the complete variable domain is EAGVVQSPRYKIIEKKQPVAFWCNPISGHNTLYWYLQNLGQGPELLIRYENEEAVDDSQLPKDRFSAERLKGVDSTLKIQPAELGDSAVYLCASSPGLVSGELFFGEGSRLTVL.

This clone has only a few counts. The V call is TRBV30, the J call TRBJ2-5; D might be TRBD1 (6 bases). V lost 7 bases and J 2 bases, leaving 14 bases between the germline ends. The CDR3 is made up of 13 amino acids. Per the germline V gene, CDR1 is GTSNPN and CDR2 is SVGIG (reference sequence). CDR3 protein: CASEDSHQETQYF. CDR3 in DNA: TGTGCCTCCGAGGACAGCCATCAAGAGACCCAGTACTTC.

This clone was recorded a few times. This chain links TRBV5-6 with TRBJ2-7; 7 nucleotides line up with TRBD1. J gave up 3 bases and V 0 bases, and 9 bases lay outside the gene matches. The CDR3 has 16 residues. Germline CDR1 and CDR2: SGHDT and YYEEEE. The CDR3 DNA reads TGTGCCAGCAGCTTGGTAGGATACGGGACAGACTACGAGCAGTACTTC. This gives the protein CASSLVGYGTDYEQYF.

This clone was detected only a few times. The chain joins TRBV29-1 to TRBJ1-1; D might be TRBD1 (6 bases). Germline V gene sequence: CDR1 SQVTM, CDR2 ANQGSEA. Trimming cost V 4 bases and J 4 bases, with 13 bases left between them. This CDR3 has 13 amino acids. CDR3 region: CSVGEGEGTEAFF. The CDR3 DNA sequence: TGCAGCGTTGGGGAGGGGGAGGGCACTGAAGCTTTCTTT.

The rearrangement uses TRBV20-1 and TRBJ1-1; D uncertain. Trimming took off 3 bases at V and 11 bases at J, with 13 bases between the two ends. Germline-derived CDR1 and CDR2 are DFQATT and SNEGSKA (reference sequence). The CDR3 is 11 amino acids. CDR3 DNA: TGCAGTGCTAGGTCCCGAGACTTGGCTTTCTTT. Translating gives CSARSRDLAFF.

The CDR3 coding sequence is TGTGCCAGCTCACCGCAGCAGTACGGACAGGGGAGCTACGAGCAGTACTTC. As protein: CASSPQQYGQGSYEQYF. The chain links TRBV18 to TRBJ2-7; 9 bases align to TRBD1. Germline CDR1 is KGHSH and CDR2 is LQKENI. V lost 3 bases, J lost 3 bases, and 12 bases stayed unmatched. CDR3 length equals 17 residues.

This sequence joins TRBV19 and TRBJ2-6; possibly TRBD2 for D (6 bases). Deletions cut 4 bases from V and 2 bases from J, with 9 bases between. Germline-derived CDR1 and CDR2 are LNHDA and SQIVND (reference sequence). This CDR3 spans 15 amino acids. CDR3 nucleotide sequence: TGTGCCAGTAGTAGGCGGGGCGCTGGGGCCAACGTCCTGACTTTC. Translated: CASSRRGAGANVLTF.

This clone was picked up a small number of times. The J gene is TRBJ2-3, the V gene TRBV15; tentative D call: TRBD2 (6 bases). Germline V gene lookup returns CDR1 LNHNV and CDR2 YYDKDF (reference sequence). This CDR3 is 15 amino acids long. Trimming cost V 0 bases and J 5 bases, with 12 bases left between them. CDR3 sequence reads: CATSREGDFLDTQYF. Written as DNA, the CDR3 is TGTGCCACCAGCAGAGAGGGGGACTTCCTAGATACGCAGTATTTT.